A selection of T cell receptor beta chains follows, all from one sample in a study of OX40 agonist ivuxolimab in advanced cancers. The assay was immunoSEQ multiplex PCR, and TCRdb's table has in-frame clones only and misses some. Here the sample spans about 48,000 clones, approximately 88% being singletons. Sequencing was performed on CD4+ or CD8+ T cells sorted from blood, taken in a trial of the OX40 agonist ivuxolimab. Every receptor here comes from an adult with an advanced solid tumor such as melanoma, head and neck, liver or kidney cancer. The CDR3 runs from the conserved cysteine through the conserved F or W. D genes are given only for firm matches. Part of the rows lack a size; the others show once, few, many or a class for expanded clones.

d_call	clone_size	j_call	v_call	cdr3_nt	cdr3_aa
NA	NA	TRBJ1-6	TRBV6-1	TGTGCCAGCAACCGGGCCGTTAATTCACCCCTCCACTTT	CASNRAVNSPLHF
TRBD1	NA	TRBJ1-5	TRBV5-3	TGTGCCAGAAGCTTACTAGACAGGGGGTTCAATCAGCCCCAGCATTTT	CARSLLDRGFNQPQHF
NA	NA	TRBJ2-5	TRBV6-6	TGTGCCAGCATTGACAATACAGGGGGAGGGCAAGAGACCCAGTACTTC	CASIDNTGGGQETQYF
TRBD2	NA	TRBJ2-7	TRBV5-1	TGCGCCAGCAGCCTAAGCGGGGGAAAGAGCTACGAGCAGTACTTC	CASSLSGGKSYEQYF
NA	NA	TRBJ2-7	TRBV15	TGTGCCACCAGCAGAGATGAATGGCACGTCGAAGACCTCAACGAGCAGTACTTC	CATSRDEWHVEDLNEQYF
TRBD2	NA	TRBJ2-2	TRBV30	TGTGCCTGGAGTCGACTAGCGGGAGACACCGGGGAGCTGTTTTTT	CAWSRLAGDTGELFF
TRBD2	once	TRBJ2-3	TRBV19	TGTGCCAGTAGTACTAGCGGGGGCACAGATACGCAGTATTTT	CASSTSGGTDTQYF
NA	NA	TRBJ2-7	TRBV6-1	TGTGCCAGCAACTTACAGTTTAACGAGCAGTACTTC	CASNLQFNEQYF
NA	NA	TRBJ2-3	TRBV19	TGTGCCAGTAGTTGGGGGGCCCGGGATACGCAGTATTTT	CASSWGARDTQYF
NA	NA	TRBJ2-3	TRBV5-1	TGCGCCAGCAGGGACTTCCCTGGCTTAGATACGCAGTATTTT	CASRDFPGLDTQYF
NA	NA	TRBJ1-4	TRBV28	TGTGCCAGCAGTTTCGGCAGATCAGGGGAAAAACTGTTTTTT	CASSFGRSGEKLFF
NA	NA	TRBJ2-1	TRBV7-9	TGTGCCAGCAGTCGAGACATCTCCTACAATGAGCAGTTCTTC	CASSRDISYNEQFF
NA	NA	TRBJ2-3	TRBV5-4	TGTGCCGGTGGGCTTGGCACAGATACGCAGTATTTT	CAGGLGTDTQYF
NA	NA	TRBJ2-7	TRBV5-1	TGCGCCAGCAGCCCGGAGGGTGGCAGGGCCTACGAGCAGTACTTC	CASSPEGGRAYEQYF
TRBD1	few	TRBJ2-2	TRBV7-9	TGTGCCAGCAGCTCGGGACAGGGGCCTGGCACCGGGGAGCTGTTTTTT	CASSSGQGPGTGELFF
NA	NA	TRBJ2-1	TRBV21-1	TGTGCCAGCAGCCCCGCCCGGGTCGTGCGAATGGACAATGAGCAGTTCTTC	CASSPARVVRMDNEQFF
NA	NA	TRBJ2-3	TRBV5-8	TGTGCCAGCACGGCAGGGTGGCCAGATACGCAGTATTTT	CASTAGWPDTQYF
TRBD2	once	TRBJ2-7	TRBV5-4	TGTGCCAGCAGCTTCGGGACTACATACAACGAGCAGTACTTC	CASSFGTTYNEQYF
TRBD1	NA	TRBJ2-5	TRBV2	TGTGCCAGCAGGACAGGGGGGGAGACCCAGTACTTC	CASRTGGETQYF
NA	NA	TRBJ2-5	TRBV9	TGTGCCAGCAACGCCGGACACCGTTCTAAAGAGACCCAGTACTTC	CASNAGHRSKETQYF
NA	NA	TRBJ1-1	TRBV29-1	TGCAGCGCCGCGGGAGCCCTGAACACTGAAGCTTTCTTT	CSAAGALNTEAFF
TRBD1	few	TRBJ2-7	TRBV19	TGTGCCAGTAGTAGAGAGCACAGGGGGCGGTACGAGCAGTACTTC	CASSREHRGRYEQYF
TRBD2	NA	TRBJ2-7	TRBV5-4	TGTGCCAGCAGCTTTTCCGTAATAGCGGGAAGGGCTTACGAGCAGTACTTC	CASSFSVIAGRAYEQYF
TRBD1	NA	TRBJ1-4	TRBV10-3	TGTGCCATCAATCCAGGGGGCGGGAATGAAAAACTGTTTTTT	CAINPGGGNEKLFF
NA	NA	TRBJ2-3	TRBV2	TGTGCCAGCAGTGAGGAGTGGGGCACAGATACGCAGTATTTT	CASSEEWGTDTQYF